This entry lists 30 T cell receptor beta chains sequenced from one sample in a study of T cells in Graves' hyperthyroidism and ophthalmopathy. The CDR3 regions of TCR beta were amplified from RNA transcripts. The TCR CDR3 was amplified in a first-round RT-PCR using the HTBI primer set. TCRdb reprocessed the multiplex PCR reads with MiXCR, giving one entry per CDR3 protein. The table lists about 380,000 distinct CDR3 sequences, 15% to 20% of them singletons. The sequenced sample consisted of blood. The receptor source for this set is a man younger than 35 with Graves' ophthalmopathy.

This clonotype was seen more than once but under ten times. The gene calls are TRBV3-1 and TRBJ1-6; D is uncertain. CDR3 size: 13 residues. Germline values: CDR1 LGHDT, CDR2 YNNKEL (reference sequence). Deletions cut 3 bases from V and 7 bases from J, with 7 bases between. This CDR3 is CASSHPRNSPLHF. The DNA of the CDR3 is TGTGCCAGCAGCCACCCGAGGAATTCACCCCTCCACTTT.

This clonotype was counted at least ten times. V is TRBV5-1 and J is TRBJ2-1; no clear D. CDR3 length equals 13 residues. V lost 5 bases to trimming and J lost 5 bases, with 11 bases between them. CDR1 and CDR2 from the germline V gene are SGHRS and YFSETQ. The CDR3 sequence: CASRSQSDNEQFF. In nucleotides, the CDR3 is TGCGCCAGCAGGTCCCAATCGGACAATGAGCAGTTCTTC. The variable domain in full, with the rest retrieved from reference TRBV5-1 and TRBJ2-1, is KAGVTQTPRYLIKTRGQQVTLSCSPISGHRSVSWYQQTPGQGLQFLFEYFSETQRNKGNFPGRFSGRQFSNSRSEMNVSTLELGDSALYLCASRSQSDNEQFFGPGTRLTVL.

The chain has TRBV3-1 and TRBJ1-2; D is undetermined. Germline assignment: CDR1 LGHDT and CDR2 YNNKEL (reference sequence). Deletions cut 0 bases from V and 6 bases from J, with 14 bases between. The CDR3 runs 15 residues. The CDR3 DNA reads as TGTGCCAGCAGCCAAGACAAGGGCAGCTATGATGGCTACACCTTC. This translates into CASSQDKGSYDGYTF.

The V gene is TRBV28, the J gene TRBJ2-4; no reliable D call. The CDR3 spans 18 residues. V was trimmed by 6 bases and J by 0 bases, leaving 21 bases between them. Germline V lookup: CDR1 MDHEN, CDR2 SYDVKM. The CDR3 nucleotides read TGTGCCAGCAGCCAATTGACCCTTTCCCAACTAGCCAAAAACATTCAGTACTTC. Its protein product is CASSQLTLSQLAKNIQYF.

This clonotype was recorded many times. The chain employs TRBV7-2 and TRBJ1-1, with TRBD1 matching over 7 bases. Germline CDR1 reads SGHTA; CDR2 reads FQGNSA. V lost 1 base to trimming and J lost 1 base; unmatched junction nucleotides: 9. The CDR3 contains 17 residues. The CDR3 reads CASSLVRLRDRNTEAFF. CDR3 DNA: TGTGCCAGCAGCTTAGTTAGGTTGCGGGACAGGAACACTGAAGCTTTCTTT.

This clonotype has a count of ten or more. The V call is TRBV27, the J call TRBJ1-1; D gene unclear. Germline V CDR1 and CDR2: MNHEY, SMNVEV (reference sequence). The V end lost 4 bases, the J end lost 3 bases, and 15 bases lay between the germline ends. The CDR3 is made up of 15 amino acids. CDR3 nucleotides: TGTGCCAGCAGTTCTCCCGACATAGAAGACACTGAAGCTTTCTTT. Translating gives CASSSPDIEDTEAFF.

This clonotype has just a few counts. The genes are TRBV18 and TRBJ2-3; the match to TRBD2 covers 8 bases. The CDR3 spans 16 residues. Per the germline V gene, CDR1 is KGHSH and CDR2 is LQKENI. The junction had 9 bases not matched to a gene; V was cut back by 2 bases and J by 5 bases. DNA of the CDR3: TGTGCCAGCTCACCAAATGTCGCGGGGGGTGGAGATACGCAGTATTTT. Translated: CASSPNVAGGGDTQYF. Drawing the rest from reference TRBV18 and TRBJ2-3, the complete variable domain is NAGVMQNPRHLVRRRGQEARLRCSPMKGHSHVYWYRQLPEEGLKFMVYLQKENIIDESGMPKERFSAEFPKEGPSILRIQQVVRGDSAAYFCASSPNVAGGGDTQYFGPGTRLTVL.

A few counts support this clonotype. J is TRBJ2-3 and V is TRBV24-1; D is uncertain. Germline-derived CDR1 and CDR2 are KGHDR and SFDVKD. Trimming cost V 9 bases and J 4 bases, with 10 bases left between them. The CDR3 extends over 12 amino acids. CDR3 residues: CATAAVADTQYF. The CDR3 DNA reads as TGTGCCACCGCAGCAGTGGCAGATACGCAGTATTTT.

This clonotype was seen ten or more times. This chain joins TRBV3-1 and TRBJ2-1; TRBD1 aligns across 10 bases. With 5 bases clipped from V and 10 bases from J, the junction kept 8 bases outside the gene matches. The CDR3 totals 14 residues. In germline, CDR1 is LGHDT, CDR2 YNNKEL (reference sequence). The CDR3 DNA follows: TGTGCCAGCAGCTCCCGACAGGGGGCTGGCGAGCAGTTCTTC. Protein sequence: CASSSRQGAGEQFF.

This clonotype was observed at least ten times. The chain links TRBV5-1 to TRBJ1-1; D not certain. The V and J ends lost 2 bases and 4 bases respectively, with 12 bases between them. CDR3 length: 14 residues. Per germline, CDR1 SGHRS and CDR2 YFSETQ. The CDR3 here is CASSFYSPGTEAFF. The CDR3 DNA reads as TGCGCCAGCAGCTTCTACAGTCCGGGCACTGAAGCTTTCTTT.

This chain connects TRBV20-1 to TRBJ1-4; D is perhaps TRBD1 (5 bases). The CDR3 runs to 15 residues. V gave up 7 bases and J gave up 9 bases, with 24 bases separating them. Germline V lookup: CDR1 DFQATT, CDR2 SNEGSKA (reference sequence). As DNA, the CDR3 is TGCAGTGGTCCGGTACTAAGGGGAGGTTCGAAAAAACTGTTTTTT. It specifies CSGPVLRGGSKKLFF.

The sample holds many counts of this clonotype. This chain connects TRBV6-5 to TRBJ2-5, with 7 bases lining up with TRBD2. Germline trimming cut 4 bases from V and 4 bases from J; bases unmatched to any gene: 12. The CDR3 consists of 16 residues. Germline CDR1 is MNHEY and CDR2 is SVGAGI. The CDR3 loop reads CASSFMREGYRETQYF. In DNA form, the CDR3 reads TGTGCCAGCAGTTTCATGAGGGAGGGGTACCGAGAGACCCAGTACTTC.

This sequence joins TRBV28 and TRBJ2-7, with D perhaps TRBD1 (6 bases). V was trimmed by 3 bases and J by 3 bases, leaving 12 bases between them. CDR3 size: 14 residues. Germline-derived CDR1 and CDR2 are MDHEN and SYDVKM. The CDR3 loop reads CASSLRDTDYEQYF. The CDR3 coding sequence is TGTGCCAGCAGTTTGAGGGACACAGACTACGAGCAGTACTTC.

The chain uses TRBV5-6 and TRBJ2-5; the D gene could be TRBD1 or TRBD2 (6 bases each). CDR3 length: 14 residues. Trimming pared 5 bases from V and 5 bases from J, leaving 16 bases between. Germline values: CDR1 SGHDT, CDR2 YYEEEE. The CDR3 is CASRPWGAGETQYF. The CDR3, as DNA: TGTGCCAGCAGGCCATGGGGGGCCGGGGAGACCCAGTACTTC.

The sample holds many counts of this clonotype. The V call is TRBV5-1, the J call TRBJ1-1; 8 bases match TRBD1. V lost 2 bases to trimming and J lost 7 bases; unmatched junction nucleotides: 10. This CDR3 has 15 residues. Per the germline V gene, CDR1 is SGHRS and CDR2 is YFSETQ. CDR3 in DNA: TGCGCCAGCAGCTTTTACGTCGACAGGGGCCTTGAAGCTTTCTTT. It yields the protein CASSFYVDRGLEAFF.

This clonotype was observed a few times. CDR3: CASSESDNNEQFF. The CDR3 nucleotides are TGCGCCAGCAGTGAGTCTGACAACAATGAGCAGTTCTTC. The chain couples TRBV10-1 to TRBJ2-1; D is unclear. V was cut by 0 bases and J by 5 bases, with 5 bases left in between. Germline V gene sequence: CDR1 WNHNN, CDR2 SYGVQD (reference sequence). The CDR3 has 13 amino acids.

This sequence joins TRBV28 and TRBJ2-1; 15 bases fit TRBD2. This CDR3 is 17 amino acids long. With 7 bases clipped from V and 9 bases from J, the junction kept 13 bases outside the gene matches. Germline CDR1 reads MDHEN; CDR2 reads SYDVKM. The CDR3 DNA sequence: TGTGCCAGCACCTTAGCCGGGACTAGCGGGGGGCGGGGTGAGCAGTTCTTC. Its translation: CASTLAGTSGGRGEQFF. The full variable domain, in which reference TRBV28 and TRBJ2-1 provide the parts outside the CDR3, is DVKVTQSSRYLVKRTGEKVFLECVQDMDHENMFWYRQDPGLGLRLIYFSYDVKMKEKGDIPEGYSVSREKKERFSLILESASTNQTSMYLCASTLAGTSGGRGEQFFGPGTRLTVL.

The CDR3 region is CATTRGYNEQFF. The CDR3, as DNA: TGTGCCACCACCAGGGGATACAATGAGCAGTTCTTC. V gene TRBV25-1 combines with J gene TRBJ2-1; D perhaps matches TRBD1 (6 bases). Trimming shortened V by 10 bases and J by 4 bases, and 11 bases separated the two germline ends. This CDR3 has 12 residues. Germline assignment: CDR1 MGHDK and CDR2 SYGVNS.

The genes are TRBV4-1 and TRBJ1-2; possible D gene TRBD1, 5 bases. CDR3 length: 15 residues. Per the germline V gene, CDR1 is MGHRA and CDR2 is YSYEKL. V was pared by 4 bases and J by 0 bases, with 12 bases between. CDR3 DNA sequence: TGCGCCAGCAGCCGACCGGGACCCGCTAACTATGGCTACACCTTC. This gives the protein CASSRPGPANYGYTF.

The CDR3 region is CASSVGRENTEAFF. CDR3 coding DNA: TGTGCCAGCAGCGTGGGCAGGGAAAACACTGAAGCTTTCTTT. This chain joins TRBV12-3 or TRBV12-4 and TRBJ1-1, with D possibly matching TRBD1 (5 bases). This CDR3 contains 14 residues. The ends were cut back, 6 bases at V and 2 bases at J, with 13 bases in the middle.

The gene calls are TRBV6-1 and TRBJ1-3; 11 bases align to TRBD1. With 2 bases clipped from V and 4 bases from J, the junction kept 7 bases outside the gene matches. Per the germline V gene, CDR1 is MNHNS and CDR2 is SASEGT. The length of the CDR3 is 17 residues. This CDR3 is CASSEPTDRGPGNTIYF. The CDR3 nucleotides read TGTGCCAGCAGTGAACCCACGGACAGGGGGCCAGGAAACACCATATATTTT.

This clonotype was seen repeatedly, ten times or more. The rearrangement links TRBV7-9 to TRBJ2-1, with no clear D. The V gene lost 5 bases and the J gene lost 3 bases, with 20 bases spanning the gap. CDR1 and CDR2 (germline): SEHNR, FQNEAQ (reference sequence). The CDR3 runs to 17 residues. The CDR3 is CASSPPVRGRGYNEQFF. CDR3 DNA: TGTGCCAGCAGCCCACCCGTTAGAGGCAGAGGCTACAATGAGCAGTTCTTC.

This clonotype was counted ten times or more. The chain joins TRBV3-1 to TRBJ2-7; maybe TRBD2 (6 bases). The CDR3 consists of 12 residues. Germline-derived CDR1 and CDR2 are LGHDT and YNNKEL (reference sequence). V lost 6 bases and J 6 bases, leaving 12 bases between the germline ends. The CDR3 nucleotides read TGTGCCAGCAGTTCCTGGGGGGTCGAGCAGTACTTC. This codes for CASSSWGVEQYF.

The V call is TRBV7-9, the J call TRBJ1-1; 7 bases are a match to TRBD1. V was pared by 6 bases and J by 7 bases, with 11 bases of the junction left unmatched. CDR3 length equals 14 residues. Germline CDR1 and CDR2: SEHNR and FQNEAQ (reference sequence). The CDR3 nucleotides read TGTGCCAGCAGTTACTCAGGGCAGGGGGGTGAAGCTTTCTTT. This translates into CASSYSGQGGEAFF. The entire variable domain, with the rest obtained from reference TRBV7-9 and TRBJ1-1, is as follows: DTGVSQNPRHKITKRGQNVTFRCDPISEHNRLYWYRQTLGQGPEFLTYFQNEAQLEKSRLLSDRFSAERPKGSFSTLEIQRTEQGDSAMYLCASSYSGQGGEAFFGQGTRLTVV.

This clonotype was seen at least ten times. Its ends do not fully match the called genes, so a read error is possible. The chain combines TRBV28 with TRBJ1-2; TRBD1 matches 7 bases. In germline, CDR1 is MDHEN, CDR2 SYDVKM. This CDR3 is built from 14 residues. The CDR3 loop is CASSFGTDNNGYTF. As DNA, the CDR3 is TGTGCCAGCAGTTTCGGGACAGATAACAATGGCTACACCTTC.

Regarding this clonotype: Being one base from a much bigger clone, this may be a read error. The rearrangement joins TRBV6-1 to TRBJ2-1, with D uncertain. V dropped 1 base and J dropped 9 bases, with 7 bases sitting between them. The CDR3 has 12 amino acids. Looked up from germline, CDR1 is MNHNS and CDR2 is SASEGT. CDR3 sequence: CASSEGVAEQFF. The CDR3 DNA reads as TGTGCCAGCAGTGAAGGGGTCGCTGAGCAGTTCTTC.

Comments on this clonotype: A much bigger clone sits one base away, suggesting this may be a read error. The CDR3 DNA is TGTGCCAGCAGTTCGACAGGGGGCGGGTTTAGCTATGGCTACACCTTC. This codes for CASSSTGGGFSYGYTF. This chain links TRBV6-9 with TRBJ1-2, with TRBD1 identical over 10 bases. The germline V gene has CDR1 MNHGY and CDR2 SVAAGI. The CDR3 sequence is 16 residues long. The J segment lost 4 bases and the V segment lost 4 bases, leaving 9 bases of the junction unmatched.

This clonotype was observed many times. The CDR3 here is CASSLRAGTTDTQYF. In DNA, the CDR3 is TGCGCCAGCAGCCTCCGGGCAGGGACGACAGATACGCAGTATTTT. The chain has TRBV5-1 and TRBJ2-3; D is perhaps TRBD1 or TRBD2 (5 bases each). The ends were cut back, 4 bases at V and 3 bases at J, with 15 bases in the middle. Germline V lookup: CDR1 SGHRS, CDR2 YFSETQ. This CDR3 spans 15 amino acids. The complete variable domain, with remaining parts taken from reference TRBV5-1 and TRBJ2-3, reads KAGVTQTPRYLIKTRGQQVTLSCSPISGHRSVSWYQQTPGQGLQFLFEYFSETQRNKGNFPGRFSGRQFSNSRSEMNVSTLELGDSALYLCASSLRAGTTDTQYFGPGTRLTVL.

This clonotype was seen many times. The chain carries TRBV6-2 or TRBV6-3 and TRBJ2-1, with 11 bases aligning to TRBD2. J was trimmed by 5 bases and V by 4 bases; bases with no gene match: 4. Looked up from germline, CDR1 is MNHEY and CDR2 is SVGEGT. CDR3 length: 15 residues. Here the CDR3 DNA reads TGTGCCAGCAGTTCTAGCGGGGGGAGGAACAATGAGCAGTTCTTC. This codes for CASSSSGGRNNEQFF.

In DNA form, the CDR3 reads TGTGCCACCAGTGATTCCGGGACACGACTCAATCAGCCCCAGCATTTT. Translated: CATSDSGTRLNQPQHF. This chain links TRBV24-1 with TRBJ1-5, with D maybe TRBD1 (6 bases). With 2 bases removed from V and 3 bases from J, the gap between germline ends came to 13 bases. The CDR3 is made up of 16 amino acids. The germline V gene has CDR1 KGHDR and CDR2 SFDVKD.